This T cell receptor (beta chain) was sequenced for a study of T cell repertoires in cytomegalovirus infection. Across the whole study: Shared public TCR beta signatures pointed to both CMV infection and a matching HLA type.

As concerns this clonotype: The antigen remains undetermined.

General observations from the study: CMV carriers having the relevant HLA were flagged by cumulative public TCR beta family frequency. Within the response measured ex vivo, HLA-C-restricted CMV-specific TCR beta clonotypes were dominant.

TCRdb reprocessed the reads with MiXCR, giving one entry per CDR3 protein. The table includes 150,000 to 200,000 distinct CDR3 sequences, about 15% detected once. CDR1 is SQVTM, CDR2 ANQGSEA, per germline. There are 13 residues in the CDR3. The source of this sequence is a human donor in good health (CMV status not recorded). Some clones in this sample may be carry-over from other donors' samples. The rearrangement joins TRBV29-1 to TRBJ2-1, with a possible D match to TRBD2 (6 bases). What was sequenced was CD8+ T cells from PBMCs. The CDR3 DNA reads TGCAGAGTTCTAGCGCTCAAGGGGAATGAGCAGTTCTTC. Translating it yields CRVLALKGNEQFF.